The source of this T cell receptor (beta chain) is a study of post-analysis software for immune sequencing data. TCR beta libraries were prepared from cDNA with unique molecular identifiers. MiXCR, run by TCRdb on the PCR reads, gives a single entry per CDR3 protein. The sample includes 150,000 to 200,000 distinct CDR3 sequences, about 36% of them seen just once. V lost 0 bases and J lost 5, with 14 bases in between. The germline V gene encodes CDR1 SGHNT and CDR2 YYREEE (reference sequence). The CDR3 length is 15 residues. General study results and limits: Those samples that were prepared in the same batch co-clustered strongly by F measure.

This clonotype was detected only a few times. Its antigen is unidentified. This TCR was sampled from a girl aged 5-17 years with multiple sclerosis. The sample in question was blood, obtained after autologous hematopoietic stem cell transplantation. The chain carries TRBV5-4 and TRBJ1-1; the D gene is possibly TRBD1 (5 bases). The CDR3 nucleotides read TGTGCCAGCAGCTTGGCGGTAGGGGCGATGACTGAAGCTTTCTTT. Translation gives CASSLAVGAMTEAFF.